This T cell receptor (beta chain) derives from a study of blood T cell repertoires in COVID-19. In the study's own analysis: Reference gene primer amplification gave nucleated cell count estimates. Clones were read by immunoSEQ multiplex PCR, and TCRdb kept only the in-frame ones, dropping some. The D gene and trimming were derived from the DNA, and the V and J assignments and clone size from that table. The sample has 98,000 or so clones; about 89% are singletons. The germline CDR1 and CDR2 sequences are SGHRS and YFSETQ. J was trimmed by 5 bases and V by 4 bases; bases with no gene match: 6. The CDR3 is made up of 14 amino acids.

Sequencing used peripheral blood. This clonotype was sampled from a human donor in a cohort sampled during active COVID-19. The rearrangement links TRBV5-1 to TRBJ2-1; 7 positions agree with TRBD1. CDR3 nucleotides: TGCGCCAGCAGCGCCGGGACAGTTCACAATGAGCAGTTCTTC. It yields the protein CASSAGTVHNEQFF.